These 5 T cell receptor beta chains share one sample of origin, sequenced in a study of cytomegalovirus exposure and HLA in healthy donors. Use of 60 Vbeta and 13 Jbeta primers characterized the PCR. Sequencing used immunoSEQ multiplex PCR; TCRdb keeps in-frame clones, though not all of them. The data hold roughly 150,000 clones, with roughly 70% observed a single time. Sequenced input: PBMCs. The receptors stem from a male donor in good health and CMV-seronegative.

V usage is TRBV5-6 and J usage is TRBJ1-3, with D uncertain. Germline CDR1 SGHDT, CDR2 YYEEEE. The CDR3 runs to 13 residues. Trimming removed 4 bases from V and 5 bases from J, with 10 bases in between. The CDR3 DNA follows: TGTGCCAGCAGCCGTCCAGCGAGAAACACCATATATTTT. As protein: CASSRPARNTIYF. The whole variable domain, filled in from reference TRBV5-6 and TRBJ1-3, reads DAGVTQSPTHLIKTRGQQVTLRCSPKSGHDTVSWYQQALGQGPQFIFQYYEEEERQRGNFPDRFSGHQFPNYSSELNVNALLLGDSALYLCASSRPARNTIYFGEGSWLTVV.

V gene TRBV7-2 combines with J gene TRBJ2-3; D is possibly TRBD2 (6 bases). Germline V lookup: CDR1 SGHTA, CDR2 FQGNSA. V dropped 6 bases and J dropped 5 bases, with 15 bases sitting between them. The CDR3 is made up of 14 amino acids. The CDR3 sequence is CASRERVSRDTQYF. In DNA, the CDR3 is TGTGCCAGCAGGGAGCGGGTAAGCCGAGATACGCAGTATTTT.

The chain combines TRBV5-1 with TRBJ2-7; 10 bases are a match to TRBD2. This CDR3 has 16 residues. J was trimmed by 5 bases and V by 0 bases; bases with no gene match: 8. Germline lookup yields CDR1 SGHRS and CDR2 YFSETQ. The CDR3 region has the DNA TGCGCCAGCAGCTTGGCCCTGGCTAGCGGGAGCCACGAGCAGTACTTC. Translation gives CASSLALASGSHEQYF. The full variable domain, completed using reference TRBV5-1 and TRBJ2-7, is KAGVTQTPRYLIKTRGQQVTLSCSPISGHRSVSWYQQTPGQGLQFLFEYFSETQRNKGNFPGRFSGRQFSNSRSEMNVSTLELGDSALYLCASSLALASGSHEQYFGPGTRLTVT.

The genes are TRBV7-9 and TRBJ2-7, with D tentatively TRBD1 (5 bases). The V gene lost 4 bases and the J gene lost 2 bases, with 15 bases spanning the gap. Germline-derived CDR1 and CDR2 are SEHNR and FQNEAQ (reference sequence). CDR3 length: 15 residues. The CDR3 region is CASSSTDSFTYEQYF. In DNA form, the CDR3 reads TGTGCCAGCAGCTCTACAGACAGCTTTACCTACGAGCAGTACTTC. The complete variable domain, with remaining parts taken from reference TRBV7-9 and TRBJ2-7, reads DTGVSQNPRHKITKRGQNVTFRCDPISEHNRLYWYRQTLGQGPEFLTYFQNEAQLEKSRLLSDRFSAERPKGSFSTLEIQRTEQGDSAMYLCASSSTDSFTYEQYFGPGTRLTVT.

The gene calls are TRBV19 and TRBJ1-5; tentatively, D is TRBD1 (6 bases). V shed 7 bases and J shed 0 bases, with 13 bases lying between them. CDR3 length equals 15 residues. Germline CDR1 reads LNHDA; CDR2 reads SQIVND (reference sequence). The CDR3 DNA follows: TGTGCCAGTATCGAGAGGGGGTATAGCAATCAGCCCCAGCATTTT. Translation gives CASIERGYSNQPQHF.